This entry is about one TCR beta chain. The target antigen is unknown. These data are taken from a study of T cells after yellow fever vaccination. Study background: Preparation of fractions with low cell numbers was performed using SMART-Seq v4 Ultra Low Input.

Study outcomes and limitations: On re-exposure, the response was weaker but peaked faster, at day 5 versus 15. Primary-vaccination clones mostly resurfaced post-booster (around 95% CD4, more than 80% CD8).

The study made its TCR cDNA through 5'RACE template switching. That step introduced a universal primer site along with UMIs. One entry per CDR3 protein, called by TCRdb with MiXCR from the 5' RACE reads. The profile shows some 600,000 distinct CDR3 sequences, more than 9% of them singletons. In germline, CDR1 is KGHSH, CDR2 LQKENI. The CDR3 has 13 amino acids. V dropped 1 base and J dropped 6 bases, with 8 bases sitting between them. The receptor comes from a young man who received the YFV17D yellow fever vaccine. The starting material was PBMCs, obtained on the day of the yellow fever booster vaccination. The chain carries TRBV18 and TRBJ2-3; unclear D gene. CDR3 residues: CASSPRLVDTQYF. The DNA of the CDR3 is TGTGCCAGCTCACCACGACTCGTCGATACGCAGTATTTT.